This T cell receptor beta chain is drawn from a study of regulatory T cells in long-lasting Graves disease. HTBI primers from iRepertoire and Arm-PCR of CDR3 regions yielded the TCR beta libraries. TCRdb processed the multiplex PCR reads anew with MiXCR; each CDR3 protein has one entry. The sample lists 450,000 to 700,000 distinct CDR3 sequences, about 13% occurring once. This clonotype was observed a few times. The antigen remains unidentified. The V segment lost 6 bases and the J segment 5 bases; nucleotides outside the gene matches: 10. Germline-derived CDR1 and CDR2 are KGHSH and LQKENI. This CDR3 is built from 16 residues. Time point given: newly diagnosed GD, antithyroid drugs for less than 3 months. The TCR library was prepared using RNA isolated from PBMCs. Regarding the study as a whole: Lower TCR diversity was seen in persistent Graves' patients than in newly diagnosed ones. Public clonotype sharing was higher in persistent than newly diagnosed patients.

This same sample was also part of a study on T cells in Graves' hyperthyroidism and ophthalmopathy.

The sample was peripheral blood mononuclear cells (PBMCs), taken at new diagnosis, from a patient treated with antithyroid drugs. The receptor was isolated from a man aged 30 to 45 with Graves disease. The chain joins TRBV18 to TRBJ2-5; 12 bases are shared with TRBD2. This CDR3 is CASSAPGLAGRETQYF. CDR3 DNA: TGTGCCAGCTCCGCCCCGGGACTAGCGGGTCGGGAGACCCAGTACTTC.